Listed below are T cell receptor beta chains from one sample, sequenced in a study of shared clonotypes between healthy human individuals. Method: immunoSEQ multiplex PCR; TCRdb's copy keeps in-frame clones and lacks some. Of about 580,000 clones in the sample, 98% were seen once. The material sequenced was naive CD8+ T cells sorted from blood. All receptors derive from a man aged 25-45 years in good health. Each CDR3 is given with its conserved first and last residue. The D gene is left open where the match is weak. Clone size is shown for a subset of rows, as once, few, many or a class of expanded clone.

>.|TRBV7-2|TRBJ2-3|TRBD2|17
TGTGCCAGCAGCTTGGGCCCGGGACTAGCGGGCACAGATACGCAGTATTTT
CASSLGPGLAGTDTQYF
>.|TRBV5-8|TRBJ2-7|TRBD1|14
TGTGCCAGCACGGTGGGACAGGGGGCGACCGAGCAGTACTTC
CASTVGQGATEQYF
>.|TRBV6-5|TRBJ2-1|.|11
TGTGCCAGCAGTTGGCAGGGGTTTCAGTTCTTC
CASSWQGFQFF
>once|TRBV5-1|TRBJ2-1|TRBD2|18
TGCGCCAGCAACAAAGGGACTAGCGGGAGGAATCCCTACAATGAGCAGTTCTTC
CASNKGTSGRNPYNEQFF
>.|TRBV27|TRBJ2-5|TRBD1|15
TGTGCCAGCAGTCTCCTAGGGACAGGAGAAGAGACCCAGTACTTC
CASSLLGTGEETQYF
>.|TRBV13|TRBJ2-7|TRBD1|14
TGTGCCAGCAGCTCGGACAGGAGCTCCTACGAGCAGTACTTC
CASSSDRSSYEQYF
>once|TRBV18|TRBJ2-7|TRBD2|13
TGTGCCAGCTCAACGGGAGGTCTAGGGGAGCAGTACTTC
CASSTGGLGEQYF
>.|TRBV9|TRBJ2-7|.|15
TGTGCCAGCAGCGTCAGCCCGGATCGCTCCTACGAGCAGTACTTC
CASSVSPDRSYEQYF
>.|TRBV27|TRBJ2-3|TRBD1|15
TGTGCCAGCAGTTTAATGGACAGGGGCCCAGATACGCAGTATTTT
CASSLMDRGPDTQYF
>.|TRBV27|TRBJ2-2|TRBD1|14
TGTGCCAGCAGTTACCGACAGGGGACCGGGGAGCTGTTTTTT
CASSYRQGTGELFF
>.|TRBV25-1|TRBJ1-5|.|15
TGTGCCAGCAGTGAATTTACCCGAGGCGTTCAGCCCCAGCATTTT
CASSEFTRGVQPQHF
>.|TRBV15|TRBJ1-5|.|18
TGTGCCACCAGCAGAGGCCCCCGGGACACAGATAGCAATCAGCCCCAGCATTTT
CATSRGPRDTDSNQPQHF
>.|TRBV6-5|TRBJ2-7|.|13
TGTGCCAGCAGTTACCTATTGGACGGTGAGCAGTACTTC
CASSYLLDGEQYF
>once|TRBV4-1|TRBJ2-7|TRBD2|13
TGCGCCAGCAGCGGTAGCGGAGCGGGAGAGCAGTACTTC
CASSGSGAGEQYF
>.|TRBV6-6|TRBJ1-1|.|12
TGTGCCAGCAGTTTTGAGAACACTGAAGCTTTCTTT
CASSFENTEAFF
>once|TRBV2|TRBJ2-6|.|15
TGTGGGACCCTATGGAGGAGCTCTGGGGCCAACGTCCTGACTTTC
CGTLWRSSGANVLTF
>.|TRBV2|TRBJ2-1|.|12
TGTGCCAGCAGTGATTCGGACTCCGAGCAGTTCTTC
CASSDSDSEQFF
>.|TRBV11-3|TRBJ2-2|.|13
TGTGCCAGCAGCTTAGGTTTAGCCGGGGAGCTGTTTTTT
CASSLGLAGELFF
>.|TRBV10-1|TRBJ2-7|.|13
TGCGCCAGCAGTGAGAACCCTGCCTACGAGCAGTACTTC
CASSENPAYEQYF
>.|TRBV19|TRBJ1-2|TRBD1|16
TGTGCCAGTAGTCCCGGACAGGGCCGAATCAACTATGGCTACACCTTC
CASSPGQGRINYGYTF
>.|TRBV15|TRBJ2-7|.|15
TGTGCCACCAGCAGAGATTCGAAGGGGTTCTACGAGCAGTACTTC
CATSRDSKGFYEQYF
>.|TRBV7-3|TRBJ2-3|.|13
TGTGCCAGCAGCTATCAGTACACAGATACGCAGTATTTT
CASSYQYTDTQYF
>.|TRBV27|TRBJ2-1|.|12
TGTGCCAGCAGTGGGCACTACAATGAGCAGTTCTTC
CASSGHYNEQFF
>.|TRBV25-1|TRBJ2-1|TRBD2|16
TGTGCCAGCAGTGCTAGCGGGAGAGGGCAGGTTGGTGAGCAGTTCTTC
CASSASGRGQVGEQFF
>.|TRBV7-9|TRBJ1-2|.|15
TGTGCCAGCAGCTTAGCGTCACAGCTAGATCGGAGCTACACCTTC
CASSLASQLDRSYTF
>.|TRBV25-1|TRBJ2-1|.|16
TGTGCCAGCAGTGAATTTGAGGGCAGCTCCTACAATGAGCAGTTCTTC
CASSEFEGSSYNEQFF
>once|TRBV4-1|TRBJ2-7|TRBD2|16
TGCGCCAGCAGCCAAGGAAATAGCGGGAGGGTTAGCAAGCAGTACTTC
CASSQGNSGRVSKQYF
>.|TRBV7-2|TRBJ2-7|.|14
TGTGCCAGCAGCTTTCCGGGACAAGTCTACGAGCAGTACTTC
CASSFPGQVYEQYF
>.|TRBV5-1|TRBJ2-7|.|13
TGCGCCAGCAGCTTGGTTCTGTCCTACGAGCAGTACTTC
CASSLVLSYEQYF
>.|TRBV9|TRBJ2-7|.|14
TGTGCCAGCAGCGTAGAGGACACCACCTACGAGCAGTACTTC
CASSVEDTTYEQYF
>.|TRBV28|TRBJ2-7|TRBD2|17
TGTGCCAGCAGTTTCTTCCTGGGACTAGCGGGACCCTACGAGCAGTACTTC
CASSFFLGLAGPYEQYF
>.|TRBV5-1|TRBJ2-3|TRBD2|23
TGCGCCAGCAGCTTGGCCAACAGGGAGGTTTGGACTAGCGGGAGGCCCGTCACAGATACGCAGTATTTT
CASSLANREVWTSGRPVTDTQYF
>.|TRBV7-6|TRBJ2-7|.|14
TGTGCCAGCAGCCGAGGGACAAACTTTTACGAGCAGTACTTC
CASSRGTNFYEQYF
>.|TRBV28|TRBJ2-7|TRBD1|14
TGTGCCAGCCTGGGACAGGGGAAACCCTACGAGCAGTACTTC
CASLGQGKPYEQYF
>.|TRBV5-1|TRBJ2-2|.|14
TGCGCCAGCAGCGGGGGAGTGAACACCGGGGAGCTGTTTTTT
CASSGGVNTGELFF
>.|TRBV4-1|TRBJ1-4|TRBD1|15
TGCGCCAGCAGTCAGCGGACAGGGCTTAATGAAAAACTGTTTTTT
CASSQRTGLNEKLFF
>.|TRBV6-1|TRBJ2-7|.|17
TGTGCCAGCAGTGAAGCGCGAGGGGTACCCTTCTATTACGAGCAGTACTTC
CASSEARGVPFYYEQYF
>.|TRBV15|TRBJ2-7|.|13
TGTGCCACCCAGGGGTCCGGCTCCTACGAGCAGTACTTC
CATQGSGSYEQYF
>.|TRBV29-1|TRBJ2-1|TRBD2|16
TGCAGCGTTATGGGACTAGCGGTTATCTCCTACAATGAGCAGTTCTTC
CSVMGLAVISYNEQFF
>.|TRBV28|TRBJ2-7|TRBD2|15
TGTGCCAGCAGTTTGGGGCGGGAGAGAGCGGACGAGCAGTACTTC
CASSLGRERADEQYF
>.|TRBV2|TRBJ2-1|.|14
TGTGCCCGCTCAGGGGGCGGGAGGGCCAATGAGCAGTTCTTC
CARSGGGRANEQFF
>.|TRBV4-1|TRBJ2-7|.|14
TGCGCCAGCAGCGGGAGGTCGCCCTCCTACGAGCAGTACTTC
CASSGRSPSYEQYF
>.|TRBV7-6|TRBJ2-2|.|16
TGTGCCAGCAGCACCCCCTCCGGGACGGACACCGGGGAGCTGTTTTTT
CASSTPSGTDTGELFF
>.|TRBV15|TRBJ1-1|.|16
TGTGCCACCAGCCAGAGGGGTGGGAAATGGTCCACTGAAGCTTTCTTT
CATSQRGGKWSTEAFF
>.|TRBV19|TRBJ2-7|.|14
TGTGCCAGTAGTATACAGGGGAGAACCTACGAGCAGTACTTC
CASSIQGRTYEQYF
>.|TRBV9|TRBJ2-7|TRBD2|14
TGTGCCAGCAGCCTTACTAGCGGAACTTACGAGCAGTACTTC
CASSLTSGTYEQYF
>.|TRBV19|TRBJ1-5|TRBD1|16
TGTGCCAGTAGTACTCAACTCCGGGACAGAAATCAGCCCCAGCATTTT
CASSTQLRDRNQPQHF